This T cell receptor (beta chain) was identified during a study of T cells in Graves' hyperthyroidism and ophthalmopathy. The hyperthyroidism patients had all been newly diagnosed, and their disease duration was under 2 months. Their ages ranged from 18 to 65 years. Diagnosis relied on clinical symptoms, serum thyroxine and TRAb, thyroid ultrasound and orbital computed tomography. The PBMCs were taken from 10 ml of fresh peripheral blood. Germline CDR1 LGHNA, CDR2 YNFKEQ. Between the trimmed V and J ends, which lost 1 base and 2 bases, there was a span of 6 bases. The CDR3 is 14 amino acids. This clonotype appeared a few times. Its cognate antigen is unknown. General study results and limits: Ophthalmopathy and stable hyperthyroidism were told apart by a 13 V-J model.

Amplification of TCR beta CDR3 regions used RNA as the template. The HTBI primer set drove a first-round RT-PCR of the TCR CDR3. In TCRdb, the multiplex PCR reads were re-called with MiXCR into one record per CDR3 protein. The table lists about 760,000 distinct CDR3 sequences, roughly 32% of them singletons, with less than 35% in the top ten. This chain uses TRBV4-2 with TRBJ1-3; the D is unclear. The sequencing input was blood. The receptor was isolated from a woman between 35 and 50 years old with Graves' hyperthyroidism. CDR3 nucleotides: TGTGCCAGCAGCCAAGCCTTACCTGGAAACACCATATATTTT. Protein product: CASSQALPGNTIYF.